The 24 T cell receptor beta chains given below trace back to one sample, sequenced in a study of blood T cell repertoires in COVID-19. The method was immunoSEQ multiplex PCR; TCRdb's version includes in-frame clones alone and lacks a portion of them. Among approximately 480,000 clones listed, 87% were seen once. The sample consisted of PBMCs or T cells enriched from blood (not recorded which). The origin of the receptors is a woman in her late teens or twenties who had recovered from COVID-19.

The chain has TRBV24-1 and TRBJ2-5, with TRBD2 matching 16 bases. The V gene end was trimmed by 3 bases and the J gene end by 2 bases; junction bases not matched to a gene: 8. The CDR3 spans 19 residues. Germline V lookup: CDR1 KGHDR, CDR2 SFDVKD. CDR3 sequence: CATSDVGTSGGGVQETQYF. The CDR3 DNA sequence: TGTGCCACCAGTGATGTAGGGACTAGCGGGGGGGGTGTGCAAGAGACCCAGTACTTC.

The rearrangement joins TRBV5-1 to TRBJ2-7; 16 positions agree with TRBD2. Unmatched junction bases numbered 10, after V lost 4 bases and J lost 6 bases. Per germline, CDR1 SGHRS and CDR2 YFSETQ. The CDR3 runs 17 residues. The CDR3 loop is CASSPSGTSGGEGEQYF. DNA for the CDR3: TGCGCCAGCAGCCCCTCCGGGACTAGCGGGGGGGAAGGCGAGCAGTACTTC.

With regard to this clone: Germline and junction disagree at one end, which may indicate a read error. This chain connects TRBV5-4 to TRBJ2-3; D might be TRBD2 (7 bases). This CDR3 is 15 amino acids long. The germline gives CDR1 SGHNT, CDR2 YYREEE (reference sequence). CDR3 loop: CASTLEGGQSDTQYF. In DNA form, the CDR3 reads TGTGCCAGCACCTTGGAGGGGGGGCAATCAGATACGCAGTATTTT.

J is TRBJ2-7 and V is TRBV5-1; tentative D call: TRBD2 (5 bases). V gave up 4 bases and J gave up 2 bases, with 10 bases separating them. Germline values: CDR1 SGHRS, CDR2 YFSETQ. The CDR3 has 13 residues. This CDR3 is CASSGSGTYEQYF. CDR3 bases: TGCGCCAGCAGCGGGAGCGGAACCTACGAGCAGTACTTC.

V usage is TRBV11-2 and J usage is TRBJ1-1, with D possibly being TRBD1 (5 bases). V dropped 0 bases and J dropped 7 bases, with 9 bases sitting between them. The CDR3 has 13 amino acids. Germline V gene lookup returns CDR1 SGHAT and CDR2 FQNNGV. The CDR3 nucleotides are TGTGCCAGCAGCTTAGAAGTAGGGGATGAAGCTTTCTTT. This sequence encodes CASSLEVGDEAFF.

This clone was recorded a few times. The chain is built from TRBV11-2 and TRBJ2-1, with 10 nucleotides matching TRBD2. The CDR3 sequence is 16 residues long. Unmatched junction bases numbered 6, after V lost 0 bases and J lost 7 bases. Germline assignment: CDR1 SGHAT and CDR2 FQNNGV. CDR3 nucleotides: TGTGCCAGCAGCTTAGAACTAGCGGGGAATCCGAATGAGCAGTTCTTC. It encodes CASSLELAGNPNEQFF.

This chain connects TRBV7-9 to TRBJ2-3, with 8 bases that match TRBD1. Germline V gene sequence: CDR1 SEHNR, CDR2 FQNEAQ (reference sequence). This CDR3 contains 15 residues. Trimming at V came to 1 base and at J to 4 bases, leaving 4 bases not matched to a gene. DNA of the CDR3: TGTGCCAGCAGCTTAGGGACAGGGAGTGCAGATACGCAGTATTTT. Translating it yields CASSLGTGSADTQYF.

The genes are TRBV18 and TRBJ1-2, with 7 bases aligning to TRBD1. The CDR3 runs to 15 residues. Germline V gene lookup returns CDR1 KGHSH and CDR2 LQKENI. Germline trimming cut 2 bases from V and 3 bases from J; bases unmatched to any gene: 6. The DNA of the CDR3 is TGTGCCAGCTCACCAGACAGGGCACTTTACTATGGCTACACCTTC. Its translation: CASSPDRALYYGYTF.

This chain uses TRBV7-9 with TRBJ2-7; no clear D. Germline loops: CDR1 SEHNR, CDR2 FQNEAQ (reference sequence). The CDR3 runs to 15 residues. With 2 bases removed from V and 6 bases from J, the gap between germline ends came to 17 bases. CDR3 bases: TGTGCCAGCAGCTTATTGGAAACAGCTTTACGCGAGCAGTACTTC. It specifies CASSLLETALREQYF.

This chain links TRBV11-2 with TRBJ1-2, with TRBD1 matching 9 bases. The CDR3 runs to 15 residues. Trimming removed 4 bases from V and 5 bases from J; junction bases left unmatched: 8. Per the germline V gene, CDR1 is SGHAT and CDR2 is FQNNGV. The chain's CDR3 is CASSSYRGPEYGYTF. CDR3 coding DNA: TGTGCCAGCAGCTCATACAGGGGGCCGGAATATGGCTACACCTTC. Full variable domain (rest looked up from reference TRBV11-2 and TRBJ1-2): EAGVAQSPRYKIIEKRQSVAFWCNPISGHATLYWYQQILGQGPKLLIQFQNNGVVDDSQLPKDRFSAERLKGVDSTLKIQPAKLEDSAVYLCASSSYRGPEYGYTFGSGTRLTVV.

The chain carries TRBV5-6 and TRBJ1-2; 9 nucleotides line up with TRBD1. The junction had 8 bases not matched to a gene; V was cut back by 0 bases and J by 8 bases. Germline V gene lookup returns CDR1 SGHDT and CDR2 YYEEEE. This CDR3 has 15 residues. The CDR3 nucleotides are TGTGCCAGCAGCTTGGAGGGACAGGGAGTTTGGGGCTACACCTTC. Amino acid sequence: CASSLEGQGVWGYTF. Full variable domain (outside the CDR3, taken from reference TRBV5-6 and TRBJ1-2): DAGVTQSPTHLIKTRGQQVTLRCSPKSGHDTVSWYQQALGQGPQFIFQYYEEEERQRGNFPDRFSGHQFPNYSSELNVNALLLGDSALYLCASSLEGQGVWGYTFGSGTRLTVV.

This clone has a single count. The CDR3 reads CASSLYVLGGYEQFF. The CDR3 DNA reads TGTGCCAGCAGCTTGTATGTGTTGGGGGGGTATGAGCAGTTCTTC. The rearrangement links TRBV5-6 to TRBJ2-1, with TRBD2 matching over 7 bases. The CDR3 runs 15 residues. Germline loops: CDR1 SGHDT, CDR2 YYEEEE. Trimming at V came to 1 base and at J to 8 bases, leaving 9 bases not matched to a gene. Full variable domain (outside the CDR3, taken from reference TRBV5-6 and TRBJ2-1): DAGVTQSPTHLIKTRGQQVTLRCSPKSGHDTVSWYQQALGQGPQFIFQYYEEEERQRGNFPDRFSGHQFPNYSSELNVNALLLGDSALYLCASSLYVLGGYEQFFGPGTRLTVL.

The chain joins TRBV6-2 or TRBV6-3 to TRBJ1-1; D perhaps matches TRBD1 (6 bases). In germline, CDR1 is MNHEY, CDR2 SVGEGT. The CDR3 extends over 12 amino acids. Between the trimmed V and J ends, which lost 5 bases and 10 bases, there was a span of 14 bases. CDR3 residues: CASSPPDSRAFF. The CDR3 DNA sequence: TGTGCCAGCAGTCCCCCGGACAGTCGAGCTTTCTTT.

CDR3 nucleotides: TGCGCCAGCAGCCAATATGTACAGGGGCTTCAGTCACCCCTCCACTTT. This encodes CASSQYVQGLQSPLHF. The rearrangement uses TRBV4-1 and TRBJ1-6; 7 bases agree with TRBD1. The CDR3 is 16 amino acids. J gave up 10 bases and V 2 bases, and 11 bases lay outside the gene matches. CDR1 and CDR2 from the germline V gene are MGHRA and YSYEKL.

V and J are TRBV28 and TRBJ1-3, with TRBD1 matching over 9 bases. In germline, CDR1 is MDHEN, CDR2 SYDVKM. The trim removed 2 bases at V and 3 bases at J, leaving 5 bases unmatched. This CDR3 is 16 amino acids long. Here the CDR3 DNA reads TGTGCCAGCAGTTTAGTAACAGGGGGCGGTGGAAACACCATATATTTT. It specifies CASSLVTGGGGNTIYF.

The gene calls are TRBV5-6 and TRBJ1-4; D is undetermined. Germline V gene data show CDR1 as SGHDT and CDR2 as YYEEEE. The CDR3 loop spans 12 amino acids. V was shortened by 0 bases and J by 7 bases, with 4 bases between the two germline ends. The CDR3 is CASSLVGEKLFF. The CDR3 DNA sequence: TGTGCCAGCAGCTTGGTCGGTGAAAAACTGTTTTTT. Complete variable domain (other parts from reference TRBV5-6 and TRBJ1-4): DAGVTQSPTHLIKTRGQQVTLRCSPKSGHDTVSWYQQALGQGPQFIFQYYEEEERQRGNFPDRFSGHQFPNYSSELNVNALLLGDSALYLCASSLVGEKLFFGSGTQLSVL.

The V call is TRBV14, the J call TRBJ1-1; TRBD1 aligns across 8 bases. Germline V gene data show CDR1 as SGHDN and CDR2 as FVKESK. The CDR3 runs to 17 residues. The V and J ends lost 4 bases and 4 bases, in that order; junction bases with no gene match: 14. The CDR3 region has the DNA TGTGCCAGCAGCCCACAGGGGACAGGAGAAGGTGGCACTGAAGCTTTCTTT. Protein: CASSPQGTGEGGTEAFF.

This chain uses TRBV6-6 with TRBJ2-2; possible D gene TRBD1, 6 bases. Germline CDR1 MNHNY, CDR2 SVGAGI (reference sequence). The V gene lost 7 bases and the J gene lost 4 bases, with 13 bases spanning the gap. The CDR3 contains 14 residues. CDR3 residues: CASTQQGTTGELFF. The CDR3 coding sequence is TGTGCCAGCACCCAACAGGGTACCACCGGGGAGCTGTTTTTT.

The rearrangement joins TRBV2 to TRBJ2-3, with TRBD2 matching over 9 bases. V was pared by 2 bases and J by 4 bases, with 1 base of the junction left unmatched. Germline values: CDR1 SNHLY, CDR2 FYNNEI. The length of the CDR3 is 14 residues. The CDR3 loop reads CASSELAGADTQYF. The CDR3 DNA sequence: TGTGCCAGCAGTGAATTAGCGGGGGCAGATACGCAGTATTTT.

The V and J genes are TRBV4-1 and TRBJ2-5; 8 bases are a match to TRBD1. Trimming removed 4 bases from V and 1 base from J; junction bases left unmatched: 11. Germline CDR1 and CDR2: MGHRA and YSYEKL. The CDR3 loop spans 17 amino acids. The CDR3 DNA follows: TGCGCCAGCAGCCGACTTCAGGGGGCGCGGGGCCAAGAGACCCAGTACTTC. It codes for CASSRLQGARGQETQYF.

In nucleotides, the CDR3 is TGCGCCAGCAGCCTCTTAAAACTCCGGGGGGCCAACGACTGGAAGGCCTACAATGAGCAGTTCTTC. Its protein is CASSLLKLRGANDWKAYNEQFF. The chain is built from TRBV4-1 and TRBJ2-1; a weak D match, TRBD2 (7 bases). CDR1 is MGHRA, CDR2 YSYEKL, per germline. The CDR3 consists of 22 residues. V was clipped by 4 bases and J by 2 bases, with 33 bases between them.

CDR3 in DNA: TGTGCCATCAGTGAGGGGGCTTACGATAATTCACCCCTCCACTTT. This gives the protein CAISEGAYDNSPLHF. The genes are TRBV10-3 and TRBJ1-6; possibly TRBD1 for D (5 bases). Germline V gene data show CDR1 as ENHRY and CDR2 as SYGVKD. The CDR3 is made up of 15 amino acids. Trimming cost V 2 bases and J 5 bases, with 10 bases left between them.

This chain uses TRBV5-4 with TRBJ2-7; a weak D match, TRBD1 (5 bases). Deletions cut 0 bases from V and 1 base from J, with 8 bases between. The CDR3 totals 14 residues. The germline CDR1 and CDR2 sequences are SGHNT and YYREEE (reference sequence). The CDR3 here is CASSLGRDSYEQYF. CDR3 nucleotide sequence: TGTGCCAGCAGCTTGGGCAGGGATTCCTACGAGCAGTACTTC.

J is TRBJ2-1 and V is TRBV9, with D possibly matching TRBD1 (6 bases). Trimming removed 4 bases at V and 9 bases at J, with 11 bases between. The CDR3 loop spans 12 amino acids. The germline V gene has CDR1 SGDLS and CDR2 YYNGEE. CDR3 DNA: TGTGCCAGCAGCCCAGAGGGGGTTGAGCAGTTCTTC. It specifies CASSPEGVEQFF.